What follows are 21 T cell receptor beta chains derived from one specimen sequenced in a study of Graves' ophthalmopathy and Graves' hyperthyroidism. Amplification of the TCR beta CDR3 regions used RNA transcripts (as template). Second-round multiplex PCR came after a first-round RT-PCR that employed HTBI primers. TCRdb re-called the multiplex PCR reads through MiXCR, storing one row per CDR3 protein. This repertoire shows 300,000 to 500,000 distinct CDR3 sequences, approximately 15% found once; its top ten account for around 6.6%. The sequencing sample was made of peripheral blood. These receptor sequences come from a woman younger than 30 with stable Graves' hyperthyroidism.

The J gene is TRBJ2-4, the V gene TRBV6-1, with a weak D call TRBD1 (6 bases). The germline gives CDR1 MNHNS, CDR2 SASEGT. The V and J ends lost 2 bases and 6 bases respectively, with 26 bases between them. The CDR3 is 19 amino acids. This CDR3 is CASSELVHGGGHARNIQYF. The CDR3 region has the DNA TGTGCCAGCAGTGAATTGGTCCACGGTGGGGGCCATGCACGAAACATTCAGTACTTC.

CDR3 protein: CASSDGLSAGGTEAFF. CDR3 DNA: TGTGCCAGCAGTGACGGGCTTTCGGCGGGTGGGACTGAAGCTTTCTTT. The V and J genes are TRBV28 and TRBJ1-1; D is unresolved. V was cut by 5 bases and J by 5 bases, with 21 bases left in between. CDR1 and CDR2 from the germline V gene are MDHEN and SYDVKM. The CDR3 spans 16 residues.

This clonotype was observed a few times. The gene calls are TRBV20-1 and TRBJ2-7, with TRBD1 matching 9 bases. Germline V CDR1 and CDR2: DFQATT, SNEGSKA (reference sequence). The CDR3 runs to 14 residues. V shed 0 bases, J shed 3 bases, and the junction held 3 bases outside the gene matches. CDR3 nucleotides: TGCAGTGCTAGAGACGGGACAGGGTACTACGAGCAGTACTTC. Translated: CSARDGTGYYEQYF.

Many counts were recorded for this clonotype. The chain joins TRBV13 to TRBJ2-5, with a possible D match to TRBD1 (5 bases). Trimming removed 3 bases from V and 6 bases from J, with 11 bases in between. The CDR3 totals 13 residues. Germline V gene sequence: CDR1 PRHDT, CDR2 FYEKMQ (reference sequence). The CDR3 loop reads CASSLGPPQTQYF. CDR3 nucleotide sequence: TGTGCCAGCAGCTTGGGGCCCCCTCAGACCCAGTACTTC. The variable domain in full, with the rest retrieved from reference TRBV13 and TRBJ2-5, is AAGVIQSPRHLIKEKRETATLKCYPIPRHDTVYWYQQGPGQDPQFLISFYEKMQSDKGSIPDRFSAQQFSDYHSELNMSSLELGDSALYFCASSLGPPQTQYFGPGTRLLVL.

In its sample, this clonotype was seen many times. The genes are TRBV7-2 and TRBJ2-7; 8 nucleotides agree with TRBD1. The CDR3 totals 13 residues. The ends lost 5 bases at V and 4 bases at J; junction bases unmatched: 4. Germline CDR1 SGHTA, CDR2 FQGNSA. The CDR3 is CASSKQGVYEQYF. The CDR3 coding sequence is TGTGCCAGCAGCAAACAGGGGGTTTACGAGCAGTACTTC.

This clonotype was counted many times. V usage is TRBV12-3 or TRBV12-4 and J usage is TRBJ1-5; D gene ambiguous. The CDR3 is 13 residues long. The V end was cut by 3 bases, the J end by 7 bases, with 10 bases between. In DNA, the CDR3 is TGTGCCAGCAGTTTGGATCGGCAGCAGCCCCAGCATTTT. This codes for CASSLDRQQPQHF.

This clonotype showed up many times. V gene TRBV12-3 or TRBV12-4 combines with J gene TRBJ2-2; D might be TRBD1 or TRBD2, each matching 6 bases. V shed 7 bases and J shed 3 bases, with 15 bases lying between them. The CDR3 is made up of 15 amino acids. The CDR3 loop reads CASTRWGADTGELFF. In DNA form, the CDR3 reads TGTGCCAGCACCAGGTGGGGGGCGGACACCGGGGAGCTGTTTTTT.

This clonotype was counted at least ten times. V is TRBV6-5 and J is TRBJ2-5; 7 nucleotides align to TRBD2. With 0 bases clipped from V and 3 bases from J, the junction kept 4 bases outside the gene matches. The CDR3 covers 15 residues. CDR1 and CDR2 from the germline V gene are MNHEY and SVGAGI. CDR3 nucleotide sequence: TGTGCCAGCAGTTACTCGTTTGCGGGGGAAGAGACCCAGTACTTC. This translates into CASSYSFAGEETQYF.

In this sample, this clonotype turned up many times. The V call is TRBV5-1, the J call TRBJ2-5, with 9 positions matching TRBD1. J lost 5 bases, V lost 6 bases, and 11 bases had no gene match. CDR3 length: 15 amino acids. Germline CDR1 and CDR2: SGHRS and YFSETQ. CDR3 sequence (DNA): TGCGCCAGCACGCCTCCGGGACAGGGCTGGGAGACCCAGTACTTC. It codes for CASTPPGQGWETQYF.

Points on this clonotype: This may be a read error: a much more frequent sequence differs by one nucleotide. The chain joins TRBV2 to TRBJ1-2; TRBD1 agrees at 10 bases. The V gene's germline CDR1 is SNHLY and CDR2 FYNNEI. This CDR3 has 15 residues. CDR3 residues: CASCEKGQGSYGYTF. The CDR3 nucleotides read TGTGCCAGCTGTGAGAAGGGACAGGGGAGCTATGGCTACACCTTC.

This clonotype has ten or more counts. The chain is built from TRBV27 and TRBJ2-7, with D possibly being TRBD2 (6 bases). CDR3 length equals 16 residues. Germline V gives CDR1 MNHEY, CDR2 SMNVEV (reference sequence). V was trimmed by 5 bases and J by 5 bases, leaving 22 bases between them. This CDR3 reads CASSKRFRGREDEQYF. The CDR3 DNA reads as TGTGCCAGCAGTAAAAGATTCCGGGGCAGGGAGGACGAGCAGTACTTC.

This clonotype was observed at least ten times. The V and J genes are TRBV25-1 and TRBJ1-2; 9 nucleotides line up with TRBD1. CDR3 length: 14 residues. The germline CDR1 and CDR2 sequences are MGHDK and SYGVNS. J gave up 7 bases and V 1 base, and 4 bases lay outside the gene matches. CDR3 region: CASSEWGTGFGYTF. The CDR3 nucleotides are TGTGCCAGCAGTGAATGGGGGACAGGGTTTGGCTACACCTTC.

The J gene is TRBJ1-2, the V gene TRBV9; a weak D match, TRBD1 (5 bases). CDR3 length equals 15 residues. Germline CDR1 and CDR2: SGDLS and YYNGEE. V lost 0 bases to trimming and J lost 2 bases, with 11 bases between them. The CDR3 loop is CASSVDAGTNYGYTF. The CDR3 region has the DNA TGTGCCAGCAGCGTAGATGCAGGGACCAACTATGGCTACACCTTC.

This clonotype has a count of ten or more. Here the CDR3 reads CATLRGQNTEAFF. CDR3 nucleotides: TGTGCCACCCTAAGGGGACAGAACACTGAAGCTTTCTTT. The chain uses TRBV19 and TRBJ1-1; D possibly corresponds to TRBD1 (6 bases). The CDR3 loop spans 13 amino acids. Germline CDR1 LNHDA, CDR2 SQIVND (reference sequence). V lost 10 bases and J lost 1, with 13 bases in between.

This clonotype was detected many times. The chain employs TRBV7-2 and TRBJ1-5, with TRBD1 identical over 9 bases. The CDR3 is made up of 14 amino acids. Germline V lookup: CDR1 SGHTA, CDR2 FQGNSA. V gave up 4 bases and J gave up 7 bases; unmatched junction bases: 5. In DNA, the CDR3 is TGTGCCAGCAGCTCCGGACAGGGGAGCCAGCCCCAGCATTTT. This sequence encodes CASSSGQGSQPQHF.

This clonotype was picked up many times. The chain uses TRBV10-2 and TRBJ1-2; 7 bases map to TRBD1. CDR1 and CDR2 from the germline V gene are WSHSY and SAAADI. Trimming removed 8 bases from V and 8 bases from J; junction bases left unmatched: 8. This CDR3 contains 12 residues. CDR3 bases: TGCGCCAGCCAAGGACAGGCGGACGGCTACACCTTC. It specifies CASQGQADGYTF.

V and J are TRBV4-1 and TRBJ2-5; 9 bases fit TRBD2. There are 15 residues in the CDR3. Trimming at V came to 3 bases and at J to 1 base, leaving 3 bases not matched to a gene. Germline loops: CDR1 MGHRA, CDR2 YSYEKL. CDR3 DNA: TGCGCCAGCAGCCAGATAGCGGGGGCCCAAGAGACCCAGTACTTC. This gives the protein CASSQIAGAQETQYF.

Ten or more counts support this clonotype. V and J are TRBV6-1 and TRBJ1-5; D call uncertain. The CDR3 is made up of 15 amino acids. V lost 4 bases and J lost 8, with 18 bases in between. Germline assignment: CDR1 MNHNS and CDR2 SASEGT. CDR3 amino acids: CASSGGGARLEPQHF. The CDR3 DNA reads as TGTGCCAGCAGTGGAGGCGGTGCGAGACTAGAGCCCCAGCATTTT.

This clonotype was seen only a few times. A single base separates this from a much larger clone, so it may be a read error. The rearrangement uses TRBV6-2 or TRBV6-3 and TRBJ1-6; TRBD1 might be the D (5 bases). The CDR3 is 18 residues long. Per germline, CDR1 MNHEY and CDR2 SVGEGT. Written as DNA, the CDR3 is TGTGCCAGCAGTTACCGGGGACGTCTCAGCTCCTATAATTCACACCTCCACTTT. This gives the protein CASSYRGRLSSYNSHLHF.

V and J are TRBV12-5 and TRBJ2-1; 11 positions match TRBD1. The trim removed 0 bases at V and 4 bases at J, leaving 11 bases unmatched. The germline V gene has CDR1 LGHNT and CDR2 FRNRAP. The CDR3 totals 19 residues. The CDR3 DNA sequence: TGTGCTAGTGGTTTGGTCCCCAACCCGGACAGGGGGCCATACAATGAGCAGTTCTTC. This gives the protein CASGLVPNPDRGPYNEQFF.

A few counts support this clonotype. A single base separates this from a much larger clone, so it may be a read error. The chain combines TRBV19 with TRBJ2-4; D possibly corresponds to TRBD2 (6 bases). From germline, CDR1 is LNHDA and CDR2 SQIVND (reference sequence). CDR3 length equals 15 residues. CDR3 nucleotides: TGTGCCAGTAGTATAGGGACACTAGCCAAAAACATTAAGTACTTC. This translates into CASSIGTLAKNIKYF.